This is a list of T cell receptor beta chains from one sample in a study. Using its own MiXCR run on the RT-PCR reads, TCRdb lists one record per CDR3 protein. Counted here are 650,000 to 800,000 distinct CDR3 sequences, 14% occurring once; the ten biggest clones make up roughly 3.9%. The sequenced sample consisted of memory CD4+ T cells from blood. These receptors were collected from a female donor in good health, serving as a healthy control. CDR3s include the opening cysteine and the closing phenylalanine or tryptophan. A D gene is named only where the DNA matches it firmly. The size entry is marked missing in some rows and otherwise reads once, few, many or a size class.

clone size	D gene	J gene	V gene	CDR3 DNA	CDR3 protein
NA	TRBD1	TRBJ2-2	TRBV24-1	TGTGCCACCAGTGACCCCCCCGGGACAGGGGGCACCGGGGAGCTGTTTTTT	CATSDPPGTGGTGELFF
few	NA	TRBJ2-5	TRBV27	TGTGCCAGCAGTCTCAACGCCCGGCTCCCGGAGACCCAGTACTTC	CASSLNARLPETQYF
few	NA	TRBJ1-2	TRBV5-5	TGTGCCAGCAGCGTGACACTAAACTATGGCTACACCTTC	CASSVTLNYGYTF
NA	NA	TRBJ1-2	TRBV20-1	TGCAGTGCTAGCGCAGACTCCTATGGCTACACCTTC	CSASADSYGYTF
many	TRBD2	TRBJ2-1	TRBV7-2	TGTGCCAGCAGCTTAGTAACTAGCGGGAGGGGTGCGCAGTTCTTC	CASSLVTSGRGAQFF
many	NA	TRBJ1-6	TRBV6-5	TGTGCCAGCAGTCCTCTACAAGCTTGGGAACATTCACCCCTCCACTTT	CASSPLQAWEHSPLHF
NA	NA	TRBJ1-4	TRBV30	TGTGCCTGGAGTGAAGAGAATGAAAAACTGTTTTTT	CAWSEENEKLFF
few	NA	TRBJ2-2	TRBV7-9	TGTGCCAGCAGCTTAGTTGGACTTCGCACCGGGGAGCTGTTTTTT	CASSLVGLRTGELFF
NA	TRBD2	TRBJ2-7	TRBV15	TGTGCCACCAGCAGGGGTAGCGGGAGTGGGGGCGAGCAGTACTTC	CATSRGSGSGGEQYF
many	NA	TRBJ1-1	TRBV12-3/TRBV12-4	TGTGCCAGCAGCTTTGACGTGAGCACTGAAGCTTTCTTT	CASSFDVSTEAFF
once	NA	TRBJ1-1	TRBV20-1	TGCAGTGCTAGAGGAGGATTGGCGGGGGCGGGCGACACTGAAGCTTTCTTT	CSARGGLAGAGDTEAFF
NA	TRBD1	TRBJ2-3	TRBV20-1	TGCAGTGCTCGAAACGTTGGACAGGGGGCGACGGATACGCAGTATTTT	CSARNVGQGATDTQYF
NA	NA	TRBJ1-4	TRBV29-1	TGCAGCGTTGAATCGGCGGACCCGGCAACTAATGAAAAACTGTTTTTT	CSVESADPATNEKLFF
NA	NA	TRBJ1-5	TRBV5-4	TGTGCCAGCAGCTCGGACCCATTTAGCAATCAGCCCCAGCATTTT	CASSSDPFSNQPQHF
NA	TRBD2	TRBJ2-2	TRBV9	TGTGCCAGCAAATGGAGTAGCGGGACGAACACCGGGGAGCTGTTTTTT	CASKWSSGTNTGELFF
few	NA	TRBJ1-1	TRBV27	TGTGCCAGCAGTTTATTCAAAAGAGGAAACACTGAAGCTTTCTTT	CASSLFKRGNTEAFF
NA	TRBD1	TRBJ2-1	TRBV28	TGTGCCAGCAGTTCCGGACAGGGGTCGTTATACAATGAGCAGTTCTTC	CASSSGQGSLYNEQFF
NA	NA	TRBJ2-3	TRBV6-6	TGTGCCAGCCAAAGGGGCCCCACAGATACGCAGTATTTT	CASQRGPTDTQYF
NA	NA	TRBJ1-4	TRBV12-3/TRBV12-4	TGTGCCAGCAGCCACAACAGGGCGGGAGATGAAAAACTGTTTTTT	CASSHNRAGDEKLFF
many	NA	TRBJ2-3	TRBV27	TGTGCCAGCAGTTCCCGGAGGGCAGATACGCAGTATTTT	CASSSRRADTQYF
many	TRBD2	TRBJ2-1	TRBV6-2/TRBV6-3	TGTGCCATCACCGAAGCTAGCGGGAGGGCTGAGCAGTTCTTC	CAITEASGRAEQFF
NA	TRBD2	TRBJ2-3	TRBV3-1	TGTGCCAGCAGCCCAGCGGGAGGCTTTCGGAGAGATACGCAGTATTTT	CASSPAGGFRRDTQYF
few	NA	TRBJ2-7	TRBV28	TGTGCCAGCAGTCCGTACAGGGCCCCGTCGTCCTACGAGCAGTACTTC	CASSPYRAPSSYEQYF
NA	NA	TRBJ1-6	TRBV11-2	TGTGCCAGCAGCTTAGGGGTGGAAGGCCCCTCACCCCTCCACTTT	CASSLGVEGPSPLHF
few	TRBD1	TRBJ2-2	TRBV7-6	TGTGCCAGCAGCTTTACCTCGGACAGGGGGCGTCACGGGGAGCTGTTTTTT	CASSFTSDRGRHGELFF